The next 6 T cell receptor beta chains were all read from a single sample in a study of blood T cell repertoires in COVID-19. Profiled with immunoSEQ multiplex PCR; TCRdb holds only in-frame clones, not every one. The repertoire holds about 440,000 clones, with about 85% as singletons. Sequenced input: PBMCs or T cells enriched from blood (not recorded which). These receptors all stem from a woman between 18 and 30 years old with acute COVID-19.

The rearrangement joins TRBV28 to TRBJ2-7, with 9 bases lining up with TRBD1. V lost 6 bases, J lost 4 bases, and 10 bases stayed unmatched. This CDR3 contains 15 residues. CDR1 is MDHEN and CDR2 is SYDVKM in the germline V gene. Written as DNA, the CDR3 is TGTGCCAGCAGAGAGGGACAGGGCTTAATTTACGAGCAGTACTTC. Translation gives CASREGQGLIYEQYF.

This clone was found once. This chain uses TRBV5-8 with TRBJ2-6, with TRBD1 as a possible D gene (5 bases). V lost 4 bases to trimming and J lost 0 bases, with 14 bases between them. The CDR3 is 17 residues long. Germline lookup yields CDR1 SGHTS and CDR2 YDEGEE. CDR3: CASSLDRYISGANVLTF. CDR3 in DNA: TGTGCCAGCAGCCTTGACAGATATATCTCTGGGGCCAACGTCCTGACTTTC.

This clone has only one observation. The chain links TRBV24-1 to TRBJ2-7, with 7 bases fitting TRBD1. The CDR3 consists of 14 residues. The J segment lost 5 bases and the V segment lost 4 bases, leaving 7 bases of the junction unmatched. Germline CDR1 reads KGHDR; CDR2 reads SFDVKD. DNA for the CDR3: TGTGCCACCAGTGACCGCGGACAGGTCCACGAGCAGTACTTC. This encodes CATSDRGQVHEQYF.

The chain employs TRBV5-6 and TRBJ1-2; a possible D gene is TRBD1 (5 bases). CDR3 length equals 16 residues. Germline-derived CDR1 and CDR2 are SGHDT and YYEEEE. V shed 4 bases and J shed 4 bases, with 20 bases lying between them. CDR3 region: CASSPRVGGARYGYTF. CDR3 DNA sequence: TGTGCCAGCAGCCCTAGGGTGGGCGGGGCCCGCTATGGCTACACCTTC.

J is TRBJ1-5 and V is TRBV15, with 8 bases fitting TRBD1. V lost 5 bases, J lost 4 bases, and 4 bases stayed unmatched. The germline gives CDR1 LNHNV, CDR2 YYDKDF (reference sequence). This CDR3 spans 14 amino acids. Written as DNA, the CDR3 is TGTGCCACCAGCGGGGGACAGGTGAATCAGCCCCAGCATTTT. It encodes CATSGGQVNQPQHF.

The V gene is TRBV28, the J gene TRBJ2-2; no clear D. Trimming stripped 4 bases from V and 6 bases from J, with 9 bases between. CDR3 size: 13 residues. Germline V gene data show CDR1 as MDHEN and CDR2 as SYDVKM. The CDR3 reads CASSSGSPGELFF. The CDR3, as DNA: TGTGCCAGCAGTTCTGGCTCGCCCGGGGAGCTGTTTTTT.